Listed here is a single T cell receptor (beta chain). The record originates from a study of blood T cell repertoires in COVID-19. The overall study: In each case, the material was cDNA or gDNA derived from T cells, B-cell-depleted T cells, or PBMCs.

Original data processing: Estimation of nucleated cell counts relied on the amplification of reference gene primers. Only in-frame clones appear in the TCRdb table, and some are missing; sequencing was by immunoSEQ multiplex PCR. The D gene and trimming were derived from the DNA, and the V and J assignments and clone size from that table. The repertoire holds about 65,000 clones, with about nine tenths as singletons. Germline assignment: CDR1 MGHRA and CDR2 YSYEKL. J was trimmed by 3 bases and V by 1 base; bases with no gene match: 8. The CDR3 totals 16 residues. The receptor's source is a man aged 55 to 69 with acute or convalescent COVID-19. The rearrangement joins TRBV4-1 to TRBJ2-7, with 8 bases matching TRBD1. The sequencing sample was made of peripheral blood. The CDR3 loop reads CASSQVFGQGLYEQYF. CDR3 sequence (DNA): TGCGCCAGCAGCCAAGTTTTCGGACAGGGACTCTACGAGCAGTACTTC.